These 26 T cell receptor beta chains were all obtained from the same sample, sequenced in a study of blood T cell repertoires in COVID-19 (dated by TCRdb to 2018 to 2021). Receptor amplification or capture employed the immunoSEQ multiplex PCR assay. Drawn from immuneACCESS, this table holds only the in-frame rearrangements with V and J called that TCRdb kept. Clones are partly lost; checked studies trace under half to an unresolved V gene and leave the rest unexplained. The sample yields under 200,000 clones; about 80% were counted once. The ten largest account for 13% of the sample. What was sequenced was peripheral blood. These receptors came from an older man who had recovered from COVID-19.

V and J are TRBV5-1 and TRBJ1-1; D not resolved. The CDR3 length is 13 residues. Germline V gene data show CDR1 as SGHRS and CDR2 as YFSETQ. V lost 2 bases, J lost 2 bases, and 7 bases lay in between. This chain's CDR3 is CASSFDTNTEAFF. Written as DNA, the CDR3 is TGCGCCAGCAGCTTTGACACTAACACTGAAGCTTTCTTT. Filled out from reference TRBV5-1 and TRBJ1-1, the complete variable domain reads KAGVTQTPRYLIKTRGQQVTLSCSPISGHRSVSWYQQTPGQGLQFLFEYFSETQRNKGNFPGRFSGRQFSNSRSEMNVSTLELGDSALYLCASSFDTNTEAFFGQGTRLTVV.

This clone was seen more than once but under ten times. The CDR3, as DNA: TGTGCCAGCAGCACCCTAGCGACTAGCACAGATACGCAGTATTTT. As protein: CASSTLATSTDTQYF. V usage is TRBV11-2 and J usage is TRBJ2-3; the D gene is possibly TRBD2 (6 bases). CDR3 size: 15 residues. Trimming took 5 bases from V and 0 from J, leaving 12 bases between them. In germline, CDR1 is SGHAT, CDR2 FQNNGV.

V usage is TRBV3-1 (or the pseudogene TRBV3-2) and J usage is TRBJ2-1; 7 nucleotides agree with TRBD1. With V trimmed by 5 bases and J by 7 bases, 8 bases remained unmatched. The CDR3 has 14 amino acids. Germline CDR1 reads LGHDT; CDR2 reads YNNKEL (reference sequence). Here the CDR3 DNA reads TGTGCCAGCAGCAAACAGGGGATTCGGAATGAGCAGTTCTTC. Translated: CASSKQGIRNEQFF.

The chain employs TRBV7-9 and TRBJ1-1; D remains ambiguous. Germline lookup yields CDR1 SEHNR and CDR2 FQNEAQ (reference sequence). The V end lost 3 bases, the J end lost 4 bases, and 12 bases lay between the germline ends. This CDR3 is 14 amino acids long. The CDR3 DNA follows: TGTGCCAGCAGCTTTTCGGGAGTCGCCACTGAAGCTTTCTTT. As protein: CASSFSGVATEAFF.

This clone showed up just once. In DNA, the CDR3 is TGTGCCACCAGTGCCCGGGGGGCGAGTAGAGTCACCGGGGAGCTGTTTTTT. Translation gives CATSARGASRVTGELFF. This chain connects TRBV24-1 to TRBJ2-2; D may be TRBD2 (7 bases). V shed 5 bases and J shed 4 bases, with 19 bases lying between them. The CDR3 has 17 amino acids. CDR1 and CDR2 from the germline V gene are KGHDR and SFDVKD.

The chain links TRBV5-1 to TRBJ2-1; D uncertain. Germline lookup yields CDR1 SGHRS and CDR2 YFSETQ. There are 14 residues in the CDR3. V lost 0 bases and J 5 bases, leaving 9 bases between the germline ends. The CDR3 sequence is CASSLAAANNEQFF. In nucleotides, the CDR3 is TGCGCCAGCAGCTTGGCCGCTGCGAACAATGAGCAGTTCTTC.

The rearrangement uses TRBV3-1 (or the pseudogene TRBV3-2) and TRBJ2-2; D is unresolved. Trimming removed 4 bases at V and 6 bases at J, with 9 bases between. The CDR3 length is 13 residues. Germline loops: CDR1 LGHDT, CDR2 YNNKEL (reference sequence). CDR3 in amino acids: CASSPGIPGELFF. CDR3 coding DNA: TGTGCCAGCAGCCCGGGTATCCCCGGGGAGCTGTTTTTT.

The chain has TRBV2 and TRBJ2-1; TRBD2 is a possible D gene (6 bases). The V end lost 7 bases, the J end lost 9 bases, and 19 bases lay between the germline ends. Germline V gene data show CDR1 as SNHLY and CDR2 as FYNNEI. This CDR3 has 14 amino acids. The CDR3 sequence is CASTLIDGGSEQFF. DNA of the CDR3: TGTGCCAGCACCCTGATTGATGGGGGGAGTGAGCAGTTCTTC.

The gene calls are TRBV7-9 and TRBJ2-1, with 11 nucleotides matching TRBD1. V shed 4 bases, J shed 4 bases, and the junction held 15 bases outside the gene matches. CDR1 is SEHNR and CDR2 is FQNEAQ in the germline V gene (reference sequence). There are 19 residues in the CDR3. The CDR3 DNA reads as TGTGCCAGCAGCTCGGACAGGGGGCTGGCTAGCGGTATATACAATGAGCAGTTCTTC. This sequence encodes CASSSDRGLASGIYNEQFF.

The chain uses TRBV28 and TRBJ2-4; the D gene is possibly TRBD2 (6 bases). V gave up 5 bases and J gave up 2 bases, with 13 bases separating them. CDR3 length equals 15 residues. Per the germline V gene, CDR1 is MDHEN and CDR2 is SYDVKM. CDR3 sequence reads: CASSPGDGTKNIQYF. The CDR3 DNA sequence: TGTGCCAGCAGTCCGGGGGACGGAACCAAAAACATTCAGTACTTC.

V gene TRBV7-2 combines with J gene TRBJ2-3, with 7 bases that match TRBD1. With 5 bases clipped from V and 0 bases from J, the junction kept 14 bases outside the gene matches. The CDR3 has 18 amino acids. In germline, CDR1 is SGHTA, CDR2 FQGNSA. The CDR3 is CASSPDRIPLGSTDTQYF. The CDR3 nucleotides are TGTGCCAGCAGCCCGGACAGGATACCCCTGGGGAGCACAGATACGCAGTATTTT.

This chain joins TRBV18 and TRBJ1-1; possible D gene TRBD1, 5 bases. Germline CDR1 and CDR2: KGHSH and LQKENI. Trimming removed 0 bases from V and 6 bases from J, with 17 bases in between. This CDR3 region has 16 residues. CDR3 protein: CASSPPREGRMAEAFF. The CDR3 region has the DNA TGTGCCAGCTCACCACCGCGGGAGGGGAGGATGGCTGAAGCTTTCTTT.

V gene TRBV19 combines with J gene TRBJ1-2, with D possibly matching TRBD1 (6 bases). V lost 3 bases to trimming and J lost 1 base, with 9 bases between them. This CDR3 contains 14 residues. CDR1 is LNHDA and CDR2 is SQIVND in the germline V gene (reference sequence). CDR3 DNA sequence: TGTGCCAGTAGTATCGACAGGCGTAACTATGGCTACACCTTC. It yields the protein CASSIDRRNYGYTF.

The chain recombines TRBV12-3 or TRBV12-4 with TRBJ2-7; D not resolved. This CDR3 comprises 13 residues. V was cut by 6 bases and J by 0 bases, with 9 bases left in between. In DNA, the CDR3 is TGTGCCAGCAGATCGCACAACTCCTACGAGCAGTACTTC. Translation gives CASRSHNSYEQYF.

A note on this clone: Other DNA sequences in this specimen translate into the identical CDR3. The J gene is TRBJ2-1, the V gene TRBV18; 8 bases map to TRBD2. Germline V gene lookup returns CDR1 KGHSH and CDR2 LQKENI. With V trimmed by 3 bases and J by 7 bases, 11 bases remained unmatched. CDR3 length: 16 residues. CDR3 coding DNA: TGTGCCAGCTCACCGCCCGGACTAGCAGGCGGGAATGAGCAGTTCTTC. This gives the protein CASSPPGLAGGNEQFF.

The chain recombines TRBV6-5 with TRBJ2-7, with 7 nucleotides matching TRBD1. V trimming: 6 bases; J trimming: 6 bases; junction bases outside the gene matches: 5. Germline values: CDR1 MNHEY, CDR2 SVGAGI. The CDR3 sequence is 12 residues long. DNA for the CDR3: TGTGCCAGCAGACAGGGGCATGGCGAGCAGTACTTC. It codes for CASRQGHGEQYF.

The J gene is TRBJ1-2, the V gene TRBV7-8, with 7 positions matching TRBD1. The CDR3 loop spans 16 amino acids. The germline gives CDR1 SGHVS, CDR2 FQNEAQ. Losses at the gene ends were 1 base for V and 8 bases for J; bases not matched to a gene: 13. The CDR3 spells CASSLEQGLSPRGYTF. CDR3 DNA: TGTGCCAGCAGCTTAGAACAGGGGCTTTCCCCTAGGGGCTACACCTTC.

This chain uses TRBV9 with TRBJ2-3; 12 nucleotides match TRBD2. From germline, CDR1 is SGDLS and CDR2 YYNGEE. This CDR3 has 19 residues. J gave up 5 bases and V 4 bases, and 17 bases lay outside the gene matches. The CDR3 DNA follows: TGTGCCAGCAGCCTCCGAGTTGGGCTAGCGGGAGGGCCTCAAGATACGCAGTATTTT. Amino acid sequence: CASSLRVGLAGGPQDTQYF.

The chain couples TRBV27 to TRBJ1-3; TRBD1 might be the D (6 bases). Germline loops: CDR1 MNHEY, CDR2 SMNVEV (reference sequence). CDR3 length: 17 residues. V was clipped by 6 bases and J by 2 bases, with 20 bases between them. This chain's CDR3 is CASSRGAESHPGNTIYF. CDR3 sequence (DNA): TGTGCCAGCAGCCGGGGGGCAGAAAGTCACCCTGGAAACACCATATATTTT.

The J gene is TRBJ1-4, the V gene TRBV3-1 (or the pseudogene TRBV3-2), with 7 bases matching TRBD1. This CDR3 is 16 amino acids long. CDR1 LGHDT and CDR2 YNNKEL come from the germline V gene (reference sequence). Losses at the gene ends were 6 bases for V and 8 bases for J; bases not matched to a gene: 15. This CDR3 reads CASSPYSRQGREKLFF. The CDR3, as DNA: TGTGCCAGCAGTCCATACTCCCGACAGGGTAGGGAAAAACTGTTTTTT.

The chain joins TRBV27 to TRBJ2-7, with D possibly TRBD1 on 6 matching bases. CDR3 size: 15 residues. Germline V CDR1 and CDR2: MNHEY, SMNVEV (reference sequence). V lost 3 bases and J 0 bases, leaving 12 bases between the germline ends. CDR3 coding DNA: TGTGCCAGCAGTTTTCTCCAGGGGTCCTCCTACGAGCAGTACTTC. This encodes CASSFLQGSSYEQYF.

The chain recombines TRBV9 with TRBJ1-6, with 7 bases fitting TRBD1. The CDR3 covers 14 residues. The germline gives CDR1 SGDLS, CDR2 YYNGEE. Trimming took 4 bases from V and 7 from J; bases not matched to a gene: 5. CDR3 nucleotide sequence: TGTGCCAGCAGCTTGGGACAGTCAAATTCACCCCTCCACTTT. Translated, it gives CASSLGQSNSPLHF.

The rearrangement uses TRBV5-1 and TRBJ1-1; 7 nucleotides match TRBD1. V shed 4 bases, J shed 3 bases, and the junction held 3 bases outside the gene matches. Germline CDR1 and CDR2: SGHRS and YFSETQ. This CDR3 is built from 13 residues. The CDR3 coding sequence is TGCGCCAGCAGCCGAGACAGGGACACTGAAGCTTTCTTT. It encodes CASSRDRDTEAFF.

This rearrangement joins TRBV3-1 (or the pseudogene TRBV3-2) to TRBJ2-7; 8 bases map to TRBD2. V dropped 4 bases and J dropped 9; count of bases not matched to a gene: 14. This CDR3 has 15 residues. CDR1 and CDR2 from the germline V gene are LGHDT and YNNKEL (reference sequence). CDR3 DNA: TGTGCCAGCAGCCCTGATACTAGCGGAGGGGTATGGCAGTACTTC. Protein sequence: CASSPDTSGGVWQYF.

This chain connects TRBV5-6 to TRBJ1-1, with D hard to call. Trimming cost V 8 bases and J 1 base, with 15 bases left between them. The CDR3 sequence is 14 residues long. Looked up from germline, CDR1 is SGHDT and CDR2 is YYEEEE. The CDR3 sequence: CASTRRAGNTEAFF. DNA for the CDR3: TGTGCCAGTACCCGGCGGGCAGGGAACACTGAAGCTTTCTTT.

The chain uses TRBV28 and TRBJ2-7; 8 nucleotides agree with TRBD2. This CDR3 comprises 16 residues. The germline V gene has CDR1 MDHEN and CDR2 SYDVKM. The junction had 16 bases not matched to a gene; V was cut back by 7 bases and J by 5 bases. CDR3 nucleotide sequence: TGTGCCAGCACCCGGTCGGGGGGGATATTGCGGGACGAGCAGTACTTC. This sequence encodes CASTRSGGILRDEQYF.